A single sample gave rise to the 15 T cell receptor beta chains below, sequenced in a study of long-term antiretroviral therapy in people with HIV. Survey-level resolution applied to immunoSEQ assay v3.0. Clones were sequenced by immunoSEQ multiplex PCR, and TCRdb holds only the in-frame ones, with some missing. The sample comprises around 30,000 clones, roughly 78% of which are singletons, and around a tenth rests with the top ten. Sample: unsorted PBMCs, taken 1.5 years before starting antiretroviral therapy. Receptors were obtained from a man younger than 35 with HIV.

This clone turned up a few times. This chain links TRBV11-2 with TRBJ1-5, with D possibly TRBD1 on 5 matching bases. The CDR3 runs to 13 residues. From germline, CDR1 is SGHAT and CDR2 FQNNGV. V gave up 1 base and J gave up 7 bases, with 8 bases separating them. CDR3 sequence reads: CASSLGTGQPQHF. In nucleotides, the CDR3 is TGTGCCAGCAGCTTAGGTACAGGACAGCCCCAGCATTTT. Based on the CDR3 plus reference TRBV11-2 and TRBJ1-5, the full variable domain is EAGVAQSPRYKIIEKRQSVAFWCNPISGHATLYWYQQILGQGPKLLIQFQNNGVVDDSQLPKDRFSAERLKGVDSTLKIQPAKLEDSAVYLCASSLGTGQPQHFGDGTRLSIL.

The chain uses TRBV27 and TRBJ1-4; maybe TRBD1 (6 bases). The CDR3 runs 15 residues. The germline CDR1 and CDR2 sequences are MNHEY and SMNVEV (reference sequence). With 6 bases removed from V and 4 bases from J, the gap between germline ends came to 15 bases. This CDR3 reads CASSPRGGYNEKLFF. The CDR3 DNA follows: TGTGCCAGCAGCCCAAGGGGGGGCTATAATGAAAAACTGTTTTTT.

The chain is built from TRBV30 and TRBJ2-2, with TRBD1 matching over 9 bases. Germline V gene sequence: CDR1 GTSNPN, CDR2 SVGIG (reference sequence). Trimming cost V 7 bases and J 6 bases; bases outside gene matches: 12. This CDR3 spans 15 amino acids. The CDR3: CASPRDRDGPGELFF. CDR3 in DNA: TGTGCCTCCCCACGGGACAGGGATGGACCCGGGGAGCTGTTTTTT.

The chain combines TRBV9 with TRBJ2-7; 10 positions match TRBD1. CDR1 is SGDLS and CDR2 is YYNGEE in the germline V gene. The CDR3 runs to 14 residues. The junction had 10 bases not matched to a gene; V was cut back by 6 bases and J by 7 bases. As DNA, the CDR3 is TGTGCCAGCACCCCTGGACAGGGGGAATGGGAGCAGTACTTC. Protein product: CASTPGQGEWEQYF.

The rearrangement links TRBV6-5 to TRBJ1-1, with D perhaps TRBD1 (5 bases). V was cut by 0 bases and J by 1 base, with 9 bases left in between. This CDR3 has 15 amino acids. Looked up from germline, CDR1 is MNHEY and CDR2 is SVGAGI. In nucleotides, the CDR3 is TGTGCCAGCAGTTACTCGATCCAGGGGAACACTGAAGCTTTCTTT. Protein: CASSYSIQGNTEAFF.

In its sample, this clone was seen a few times. The CDR3 DNA reads TGTGCAAGTCGCCATTCTAGCGGGTCGATGAGCTCCTACGAGCAGTACTTC. This gives the protein CASRHSSGSMSSYEQYF. This sequence joins TRBV12-2 and TRBJ2-7; the table calls TRBD2, which could not be checked here. TRBV12-2 is listed as a pseudogene. This CDR3 comprises 17 residues.

The chain carries TRBV28 and TRBJ2-5; 11 bases are shared with TRBD2. The CDR3 runs 15 residues. Losses at the gene ends were 6 bases for V and 5 bases for J; bases not matched to a gene: 8. Germline V gene sequence: CDR1 MDHEN, CDR2 SYDVKM. CDR3: CASRGLAAPRETQYF. The CDR3 nucleotides read TGTGCCAGCAGGGGACTAGCGGCGCCCCGGGAGACCCAGTACTTC.

V and J are TRBV18 and TRBJ1-5; 9 bases are shared with TRBD1. The length of the CDR3 is 17 residues. Losses at the gene ends were 3 bases for V and 5 bases for J; bases not matched to a gene: 11. Germline CDR1 and CDR2: KGHSH and LQKENI. CDR3 DNA sequence: TGTGCCAGCTCACCCACCGGACAGGGGATGAGGTATCAGCCCCAGCATTTT. Its protein is CASSPTGQGMRYQPQHF.

This clone has a handful of counts. The genes are TRBV9 and TRBJ2-1; 9 bases line up with TRBD2. The CDR3 is 16 residues long. Germline CDR1 and CDR2: SGDLS and YYNGEE. Losses at the gene ends were 0 bases for V and 1 base for J; bases not matched to a gene: 2. The CDR3 loop reads CASSVGTSGSYNEQFF. DNA for the CDR3: TGTGCCAGCAGCGTAGGCACTAGCGGGTCCTACAATGAGCAGTTCTTC.

This chain links TRBV19 with TRBJ1-2; D might be TRBD1 (5 bases). The V and J ends lost 3 bases and 6 bases respectively, with 20 bases between them. The CDR3 covers 16 residues. The germline gives CDR1 LNHDA, CDR2 SQIVND (reference sequence). The CDR3 loop reads CASSIQVRGPLDGYTF. For the CDR3, the DNA is TGTGCCAGTAGTATCCAAGTGCGGGGACCCCTCGATGGCTACACCTTC.

On this clone itself: One end of the junction does not line up with germline, which may come from a read error. This sequence joins TRBV7-7 and TRBJ2-5; no reliable D call. CDR3 length: 14 amino acids. The germline gives CDR1 SSHAT, CDR2 FNYEAQ (reference sequence). The CDR3 spells CASSFRFSQETQYF. CDR3 nucleotides: TGTGCTAGCAGCTTTCGGTTCTCCCAAGAGACCCAGTACTTC.

This chain joins TRBV10-3 and TRBJ1-5, with D maybe TRBD1 (6 bases). Per germline, CDR1 ENHRY and CDR2 SYGVKD. Trimming removed 4 bases at V and 5 bases at J, with 18 bases between. CDR3 size: 16 residues. This CDR3 reads CAISAAYRVPDQPQHF. The DNA of the CDR3 is TGTGCCATCAGTGCGGCCTACAGGGTCCCGGATCAGCCCCAGCATTTT.

This clone was seen just once. The chain uses TRBV7-9 and TRBJ2-3; no clear D gene. This CDR3 comprises 14 residues. Trimming shortened V by 4 bases and J by 0 bases, and 8 bases separated the two germline ends. CDR1 SEHNR and CDR2 FQNEAQ come from the germline V gene (reference sequence). The CDR3 DNA reads TGTGCCAGCAGCTCTGACCTTAGCACAGATACGCAGTATTTT. Its translation is CASSSDLSTDTQYF.

Written as DNA, the CDR3 is TGTGCCAGCAGTCCAACTACCCCCTACGAGCAGTACTTC. Its translation: CASSPTTPYEQYF. V usage is TRBV28 and J usage is TRBJ2-7, with D uncertain. Per the germline V gene, CDR1 is MDHEN and CDR2 is SYDVKM. The germline V and J ends were trimmed by 5 bases and 2 bases, with 10 bases remaining between them. This CDR3 is built from 13 residues.

The gene calls are TRBV7-9 and TRBJ1-5, with D tentatively TRBD1 (5 bases). The CDR3 extends over 14 amino acids. In germline, CDR1 is SEHNR, CDR2 FQNEAQ (reference sequence). The V gene lost 5 bases and the J gene lost 6 bases, with 14 bases spanning the gap. CDR3 DNA: TGTGCCAGCAGCCTCGGCGGGGGAGGTCAGCCCCAGCATTTT. Amino acid sequence: CASSLGGGGQPQHF.